Each of the 24 T cell receptor beta chains below was sequenced from the same sample in a study of monozygotic twins with inflammatory bowel disease. TCRdb reworked the 5' RACE reads into one entry per CDR3 protein, no DNA. This sample's clone table lists 200,000 to 250,000 distinct CDR3 sequences. The material sequenced was blood. The source of these receptors is a human donor with ulcerative colitis or Crohn's disease, or a healthy co-twin of an affected twin (not recorded which).

The rearrangement joins TRBV18 to TRBJ2-7. CDR3 size: 13 residues. The germline gives CDR1 KGHSH, CDR2 LQKENI. CDR3 region: CASSPPDSYEQYF.

The CDR3 here is CASSTLPWTAKSTDTQYF. J is TRBJ2-3 and V is TRBV19; no DNA is available, so the TRBD1 call from TCRdb remains unchecked. Germline CDR1 reads LNHDA; CDR2 reads SQIVND (reference sequence). CDR3 length equals 18 residues.

The rearrangement links TRBV7-2 to TRBJ2-3; TCRdb's D call, TRBD2, is unchecked because there is no DNA. The germline V gene encodes CDR1 SGHTA and CDR2 FQGNSA. This CDR3 region has 16 residues. The CDR3 region is CASSLASGLAGTTQYF.

The chain has TRBV18 and TRBJ2-1; TCRdb indicates TRBD2, and absent DNA this call remains unverified. This CDR3 is 14 amino acids long. Germline V lookup: CDR1 KGHSH, CDR2 LQKENI. This CDR3 is CASSPRSGEGEQFF.

The chain carries TRBV20-1 and TRBJ1-5; the D gene TCRdb calls, TRBD1, cannot be checked with no DNA. The CDR3 is 15 residues long. The germline CDR1 and CDR2 sequences are DFQATT and SNEGSKA (reference sequence). CDR3: CSARNPRGVHQPQHF.

The rearrangement joins TRBV27 to TRBJ1-1; the TCRdb D gene call, TRBD1, has no DNA to confirm it. The germline V gene encodes CDR1 MNHEY and CDR2 SMNVEV (reference sequence). The CDR3 covers 16 residues. This CDR3 is CASSLSFVRGNTEAFF.

The genes are TRBV20-1 and TRBJ2-1; with no DNA, the TCRdb D assignment of TRBD1 cannot be verified. The V gene's germline CDR1 is DFQATT and CDR2 SNEGSKA (reference sequence). There are 14 residues in the CDR3. CDR3 in amino acids: CSASRVNSYNEQFF.

The chain joins TRBV14 to TRBJ1-2; without DNA, the TCRdb call of TRBD1 cannot be checked. The CDR3 has 15 amino acids. CDR1 is SGHDN, CDR2 FVKESK, per germline. The CDR3 protein is CASSSLEDRAGGYTF.

This chain joins TRBV9 and TRBJ2-7; the TCRdb call, TRBD1, lacks DNA for checking. The CDR3 covers 16 residues. Germline CDR1 reads SGDLS; CDR2 reads YYNGEE. The chain's CDR3 is CASSVEAGTGAYEQYF.

This chain links TRBV7-6 with TRBJ2-2. The CDR3 covers 12 residues. Per germline, CDR1 SGHVS and CDR2 FNYEAQ. CDR3 in amino acids: CASSLGAGELFF.

The V gene is TRBV9, the J gene TRBJ2-2; TCRdb reports TRBD2, a call that lacks DNA to check it against. The CDR3 has 18 residues. Germline values: CDR1 SGDLS, CDR2 YYNGEE. The CDR3 region is CASSAPQGSGSSTGELFF.

CDR3 loop: CASSRLRGETNTGELFF. The chain employs TRBV7-9 and TRBJ2-2; without DNA, the TCRdb call of TRBD1 cannot be checked. The length of the CDR3 is 17 residues. Germline loops: CDR1 SEHNR, CDR2 FQNEAQ (reference sequence).

The chain uses TRBV9 and TRBJ1-5; TCRdb proposes TRBD1, but this gene call is untestable without DNA. The CDR3 contains 17 residues. Looked up from germline, CDR1 is SGDLS and CDR2 is YYNGEE. CDR3 amino acids: CASSGLDGQGGNQPQHF.

This sequence joins TRBV4-3 and TRBJ1-1. The germline V gene has CDR1 LGHNA and CDR2 YSLEER. The CDR3 is 13 residues long. The CDR3 loop is CASSHLRNTEAFF.

The genes are TRBV6-2 or TRBV6-3 and TRBJ1-1; lacking DNA, the TRBD1 call made by TCRdb goes unchecked. Germline V gives CDR1 MNHEY, CDR2 SVGEGT. The CDR3 has 15 amino acids. CDR3 protein: CASTPGGGFNTEAFF.

V is TRBV20-1 and J is TRBJ2-2; there is no DNA to check the TCRdb D call of TRBD2. The length of the CDR3 is 16 residues. CDR1 and CDR2 from the germline V gene are DFQATT and SNEGSKA (reference sequence). This CDR3 reads CSARVGQRMNTGELFF.

The V call is TRBV4-2, the J call TRBJ2-3. Germline-derived CDR1 and CDR2 are LGHNA and YNFKEQ. The CDR3 sequence is 17 residues long. CDR3 sequence: CASSQGSSRTSTDTQYF.

The V call is TRBV9, the J call TRBJ2-1. The CDR3 is 16 amino acids. Germline-derived CDR1 and CDR2 are SGDLS and YYNGEE. The CDR3 is CASSVDKGYSYNEQFF.

The chain is built from TRBV3-1 and TRBJ2-3. Germline lookup yields CDR1 LGHDT and CDR2 YNNKEL (reference sequence). The CDR3 has 14 amino acids. The CDR3 is CASSQVSRVDTQYF.

This sequence joins TRBV10-3 and TRBJ2-5; TCRdb selects TRBD2, and the lack of DNA leaves this call unchecked. Germline CDR1 is ENHRY and CDR2 is SYGVKD. The CDR3 covers 18 residues. The CDR3 sequence is CAISDKGLAGGRQETQYF.

V usage is TRBV2 and J usage is TRBJ2-1; the TCRdb D gene call, TRBD2, has no DNA to confirm it. The length of the CDR3 is 19 residues. Germline CDR1 reads SNHLY; CDR2 reads FYNNEI. CDR3 region: CAIRAGTTRLGSSYNEQFF. Full variable domain (remainder filled in from reference TRBV2 and TRBJ2-1): EPEVTQTPSHQVTQMGQEVILRCVPISNHLYFYWYRQILGQKVEFLVSFYNNEISEKSEIFDDQFSVERPDGSNFTLKIRSTKLEDSAMYFCAIRAGTTRLGSSYNEQFFGPGTRLTVL.

V gene TRBV10-3 combines with J gene TRBJ2-7. This CDR3 is built from 12 residues. CDR1 and CDR2 (germline): ENHRY, SYGVKD. CDR3: CAISRSAHEQYF.

The chain recombines TRBV20-1 with TRBJ2-5; no DNA is available, so the TRBD2 call from TCRdb remains unchecked. The CDR3 sequence is 16 residues long. Germline-derived CDR1 and CDR2 are DFQATT and SNEGSKA (reference sequence). CDR3 region: CSARPQGGVLGKTQYF.

The chain's CDR3 is CASRSGLGDTGSEEQFF. This chain connects TRBV6-5 to TRBJ2-1; TCRdb indicates TRBD1, and absent DNA this call remains unverified. Germline V gene data show CDR1 as MNHEY and CDR2 as SVGAGI. This CDR3 comprises 17 residues.